The next 18 T cell receptor beta chains were all read from a single sample in a study of cytomegalovirus exposure and HLA in healthy donors. Generated by immunoSEQ multiplex PCR, the TCRdb table keeps only in-frame clones and is missing some. The table lists roughly 130,000 clones, 80% to 90% of them singletons, with roughly 6.4% in the top ten. The specimen was PBMCs. These TCRs come from a woman aged 25-40 years in good health and CMV-seropositive.

This clone was recorded only once. This chain connects TRBV10-2 to TRBJ1-1; D may be TRBD1 (6 bases). The V and J ends lost 10 bases and 2 bases respectively, with 17 bases between them. This CDR3 spans 14 amino acids. From germline, CDR1 is WSHSY and CDR2 SAAADI. CDR3 protein: CATRGQTVNTEAFF. In DNA form, the CDR3 reads TGCGCCACCAGAGGACAGACGGTTAACACTGAAGCTTTCTTT.

The chain uses TRBV6-1 and TRBJ1-2; the D gene is possibly TRBD1 (5 bases). The germline V and J ends were trimmed by 8 bases and 5 bases, with 18 bases remaining between them. The CDR3 sequence is 14 residues long. Germline loops: CDR1 MNHNS, CDR2 SASEGT. The CDR3 region has the DNA TGTGCCAGCGGAATAGGAGGGGTTAGGTATGGCTACACCTTC. Its translation is CASGIGGVRYGYTF.

The chain recombines TRBV2 with TRBJ2-3, with 8 bases matching TRBD2. The CDR3 contains 15 residues. Germline V CDR1 and CDR2: SNHLY, FYNNEI. V lost 7 bases and J lost 5; bases outside the gene matches: 11. The CDR3 DNA reads TGTGCCAGCATTGCGTTAGCGGGATTCGGAGATACGCAGTATTTT. Its translation is CASIALAGFGDTQYF.

The chain employs TRBV13 and TRBJ2-3, with TRBD2 matching over 8 bases. Germline lookup yields CDR1 PRHDT and CDR2 FYEKMQ (reference sequence). This CDR3 has 14 amino acids. V shed 2 bases and J 4 bases; nucleotides not matched to a gene: 2. CDR3 protein: CASSLREGSDTQYF. CDR3 DNA: TGTGCCAGCAGCTTACGGGAGGGATCAGATACGCAGTATTTT. The full variable domain, with the rest looked up from reference TRBV13 and TRBJ2-3, is AAGVIQSPRHLIKEKRETATLKCYPIPRHDTVYWYQQGPGQDPQFLISFYEKMQSDKGSIPDRFSAQQFSDYHSELNMSSLELGDSALYFCASSLREGSDTQYFGPGTRLTVL.

This chain links TRBV27 with TRBJ2-3; 9 bases match TRBD2. Trimming took 0 bases from V and 3 from J; bases not matched to a gene: 1. Germline loops: CDR1 MNHEY, CDR2 SMNVEV (reference sequence). CDR3 length: 15 amino acids. The CDR3 nucleotides are TGTGCCAGCAGTTTATCGACTAGCGGAACAGATACGCAGTATTTT. It translates to CASSLSTSGTDTQYF.

On this clone: Additional DNA sequences in this sample encode the identical CDR3. The rearrangement joins TRBV15 to TRBJ2-7; a possible D gene is TRBD2 (6 bases). V lost 0 bases and J lost 2, with 8 bases in between. Germline lookup yields CDR1 LNHNV and CDR2 YYDKDF (reference sequence). CDR3 length equals 14 residues. The CDR3 DNA follows: TGTGCCACCAGCAGAGATGGGGGGACCTACGAGCAGTACTTC. It is translated as CATSRDGGTYEQYF.

The V gene is TRBV27, the J gene TRBJ2-7; TRBD1 aligns across 9 bases. Germline CDR1 reads MNHEY; CDR2 reads SMNVEV (reference sequence). The CDR3 is 15 residues long. The V segment lost 5 bases and the J segment 2 bases; nucleotides outside the gene matches: 7. As DNA, the CDR3 is TGTGCCAGCAGTCCCGGGACAGGGCCCACCTACGAGCAGTACTTC. It is translated as CASSPGTGPTYEQYF.

The J gene is TRBJ2-7, the V gene TRBV18, with a tentative D call TRBD2 (5 bases). Germline CDR1 is KGHSH and CDR2 is LQKENI. This CDR3 contains 17 residues. Trimming took 4 bases from V and 0 from J, leaving 19 bases between them. The CDR3 spells CASSHGRVKSSSYEQYF. CDR3 DNA sequence: TGTGCCAGCTCACACGGGCGGGTTAAAAGTAGCTCCTACGAGCAGTACTTC. Using reference TRBV18 and TRBJ2-7 for the parts outside the CDR3, the full variable domain is NAGVMQNPRHLVRRRGQEARLRCSPMKGHSHVYWYRQLPEEGLKFMVYLQKENIIDESGMPKERFSAEFPKEGPSILRIQQVVRGDSAAYFCASSHGRVKSSSYEQYFGPGTRLTVT.

The rearrangement uses TRBV29-1 and TRBJ2-7; 7 bases align to TRBD2. V shed 5 bases, J shed 2 bases, and the junction held 0 bases outside the gene matches. This CDR3 has 11 amino acids. Germline CDR1 SQVTM, CDR2 ANQGSEA. In DNA, the CDR3 is TGCAGCGTTCGGGGGGCCTACGAGCAGTACTTC. The encoded protein is CSVRGAYEQYF.

This clone was detected only once. The CDR3 region is CASSLGGGNSPLHF. The CDR3 region has the DNA TGTGCCAGCAGCTTAGGGGGAGGCAATTCACCCCTCCACTTT. The chain recombines TRBV7-9 with TRBJ1-6; no reliable D call. From germline, CDR1 is SEHNR and CDR2 FQNEAQ (reference sequence). The CDR3 is 14 residues long. Trimming took off 1 base at V and 7 bases at J, with 8 bases between the two ends.

The gene calls are TRBV1 and TRBJ1-5; the D call of TRBD1 is as the table states it, not checked on the DNA. TRBV1 is described as a pseudogene. The CDR3 consists of 19 residues. CDR3 sequence (DNA): TGCACCAGCAGCCAAGAGAGGGGGAACAGGACCTGCCACGATCAGCCCCAGCATTTT. This encodes CTSSQERGNRTCHDQPQHF.

This clone has a single count. This chain connects TRBV13 to TRBJ1-4, with a weak D call TRBD1 (5 bases). The CDR3 covers 16 residues. CDR1 is PRHDT and CDR2 is FYEKMQ in the germline V gene (reference sequence). The ends were cut back, 0 bases at V and 1 base at J, with 9 bases in the middle. Here the CDR3 reads CASSLGGRGTNEKLFF. CDR3 nucleotide sequence: TGTGCCAGCAGCTTAGGAGGGAGGGGAACTAATGAAAAACTGTTTTTT. Supplemented by reference TRBV13 and TRBJ1-4, the full variable domain reads AAGVIQSPRHLIKEKRETATLKCYPIPRHDTVYWYQQGPGQDPQFLISFYEKMQSDKGSIPDRFSAQQFSDYHSELNMSSLELGDSALYFCASSLGGRGTNEKLFFGSGTQLSVL.

The chain combines TRBV6-5 with TRBJ1-5; 11 bases are shared with TRBD1. V trimming: 8 bases; J trimming: 5 bases; junction bases outside the gene matches: 5. CDR1 and CDR2 (germline): MNHEY, SVGAGI. CDR3 length equals 14 residues. CDR3 sequence (DNA): TGTGCCAGCCGCCCGGACAGGGGGCATCAGCCCCAGCATTTT. It codes for CASRPDRGHQPQHF.

The chain couples TRBV6-5 to TRBJ1-3; D unclear. V lost 6 bases, J lost 0 bases, and 12 bases lay in between. Germline CDR1 is MNHEY and CDR2 is SVGAGI. This CDR3 has 15 amino acids. The CDR3 is CASRPTLLSGNTIYF. The DNA for the CDR3 is TGTGCCAGCAGACCTACACTACTCTCTGGAAACACCATATATTTT.

The chain carries TRBV4-1 and TRBJ2-2; D unclear. Per the germline V gene, CDR1 is MGHRA and CDR2 is YSYEKL. Trimming took 0 bases from V and 5 from J, leaving 10 bases between them. This CDR3 spans 15 amino acids. The DNA for the CDR3 is TGCGCCAGCAGCCAAGACCTCGCTAGGACCGGGGAGCTGTTTTTT. It encodes CASSQDLARTGELFF.

The sample holds one count of this clone. The chain links TRBV4-1 to TRBJ2-5; 7 nucleotides line up with TRBD1. Germline V gene lookup returns CDR1 MGHRA and CDR2 YSYEKL. This CDR3 is built from 17 residues. V dropped 3 bases and J dropped 6; count of bases not matched to a gene: 16. DNA of the CDR3: TGCGCCAGCAGCCAGCCAGGGGGACAGAAATTGTGGAAGACCCAGTACTTC. It translates to CASSQPGGQKLWKTQYF.

The V call is TRBV11-3, the J call TRBJ1-1; no definite D call. V lost 1 base, J lost 1 base, and 4 bases lay in between. This CDR3 is 13 amino acids long. Germline V gene sequence: CDR1 SGHNT, CDR2 YENEEA. DNA of the CDR3: TGTGCCAGCAGCTTAGGGAGGAACACTGAAGCTTTCTTT. Residues: CASSLGRNTEAFF.

The V gene is TRBV5-1, the J gene TRBJ2-2; D perhaps matches TRBD2 (5 bases). V was clipped by 4 bases and J by 1 base, with 14 bases between them. This CDR3 region has 16 residues. Per germline, CDR1 SGHRS and CDR2 YFSETQ. The CDR3 sequence: CASSLTILENTGELFF. CDR3 DNA: TGCGCCAGCAGCCTGACTATTTTGGAGAACACCGGGGAGCTGTTTTTT.